This T cell receptor (beta chain) originates from a study of Graves' ophthalmopathy and Graves' hyperthyroidism. Study-wide context: Peripheral blood collection took place at initial diagnosis, before any treatment.

As to this clonotype: The target antigen is unknown.

Transcripts of RNA were the source for amplifying TCR beta CDR3 regions. Scientists carried out first-round RT-PCR using HTBI primers and then a second-round multiplex PCR. MiXCR, applied by TCRdb to the multiplex PCR reads, yields one record per CDR3 protein. In the table there are 150,000 to 200,000 distinct CDR3 sequences, approximately 40% of which are singletons. Diagnosis used clinical symptoms, serum thyroxine, TRAb, thyroid ultrasound and orbital computed tomography. It was from 10 ml of fresh peripheral blood that the PBMCs came. Study-level points and caveats: Also, most clonotypes expanded in the thyroid above 0.001 frequency appeared in blood.

The sequence was obtained from a man younger than 45 with Graves' ophthalmopathy. Sequenced: peripheral blood.

This chain's CDR3 is CSAIPGTNTDTQYF. Written as DNA, the CDR3 is TGCAGTGCTATCCCAGGTACTAACACAGATACGCAGTATTTT. V usage is TRBV20-1 and J usage is TRBJ2-3; D not certain. This CDR3 region has 14 residues. Germline-derived CDR1 and CDR2 are DFQATT and SNEGSKA (reference sequence). Trimming left V 4 bases short and J 2 bases short, with 13 bases between.